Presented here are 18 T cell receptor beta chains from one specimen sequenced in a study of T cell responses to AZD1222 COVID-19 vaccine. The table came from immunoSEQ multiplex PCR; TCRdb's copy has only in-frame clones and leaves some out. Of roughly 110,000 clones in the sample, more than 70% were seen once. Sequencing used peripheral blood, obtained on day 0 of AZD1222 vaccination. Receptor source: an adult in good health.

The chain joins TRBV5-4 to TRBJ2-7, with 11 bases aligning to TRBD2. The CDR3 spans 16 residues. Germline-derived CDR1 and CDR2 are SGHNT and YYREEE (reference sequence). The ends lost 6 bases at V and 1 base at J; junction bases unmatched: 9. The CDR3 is CASTFKGLADSYEQYF. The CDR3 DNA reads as TGTGCCAGCACCTTTAAGGGACTAGCGGATTCCTACGAGCAGTACTTC.

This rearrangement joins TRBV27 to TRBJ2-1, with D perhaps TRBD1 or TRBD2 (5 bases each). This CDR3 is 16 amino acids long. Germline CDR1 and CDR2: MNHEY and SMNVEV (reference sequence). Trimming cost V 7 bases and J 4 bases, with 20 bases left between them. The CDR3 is CASIPRGSESYNEQFF. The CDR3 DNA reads TGTGCCAGCATCCCAAGGGGTAGCGAGAGTTACAATGAGCAGTTCTTC.

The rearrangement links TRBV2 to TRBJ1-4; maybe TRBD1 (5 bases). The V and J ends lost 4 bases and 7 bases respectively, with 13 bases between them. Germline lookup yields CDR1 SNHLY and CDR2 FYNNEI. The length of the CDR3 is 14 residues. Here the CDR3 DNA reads TGTGCCAGCAGTGTAAGGGCAGGGAGTGAAAAACTGTTTTTT. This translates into CASSVRAGSEKLFF.

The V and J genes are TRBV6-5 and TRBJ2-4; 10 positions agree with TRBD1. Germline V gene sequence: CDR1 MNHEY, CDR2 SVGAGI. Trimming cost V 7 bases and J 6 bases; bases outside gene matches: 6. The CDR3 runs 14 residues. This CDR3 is CASNGQGVGNIQYF. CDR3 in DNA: TGTGCCAGCAACGGACAGGGGGTAGGAAACATTCAGTACTTC.

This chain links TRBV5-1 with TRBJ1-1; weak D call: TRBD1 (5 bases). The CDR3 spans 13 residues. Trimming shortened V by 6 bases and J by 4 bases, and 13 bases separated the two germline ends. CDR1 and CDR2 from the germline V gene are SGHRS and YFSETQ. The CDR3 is CASTSGGVTEAFF. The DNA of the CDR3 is TGCGCCAGCACCTCGGGGGGAGTCACTGAAGCTTTCTTT.

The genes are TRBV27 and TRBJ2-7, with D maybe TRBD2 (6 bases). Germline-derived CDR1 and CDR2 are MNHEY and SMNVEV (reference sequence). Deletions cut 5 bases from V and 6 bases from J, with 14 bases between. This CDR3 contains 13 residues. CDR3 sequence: CASSLTSRLEQYF. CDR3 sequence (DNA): TGTGCCAGCAGTCTTACTAGCCGTCTCGAGCAGTACTTC.

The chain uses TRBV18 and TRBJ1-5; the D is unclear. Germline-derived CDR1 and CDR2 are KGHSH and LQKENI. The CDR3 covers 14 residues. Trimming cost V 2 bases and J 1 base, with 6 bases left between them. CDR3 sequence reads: CASSPNLSNQPQHF. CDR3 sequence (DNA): TGTGCCAGCTCACCAAATCTGAGCAATCAGCCCCAGCATTTT.

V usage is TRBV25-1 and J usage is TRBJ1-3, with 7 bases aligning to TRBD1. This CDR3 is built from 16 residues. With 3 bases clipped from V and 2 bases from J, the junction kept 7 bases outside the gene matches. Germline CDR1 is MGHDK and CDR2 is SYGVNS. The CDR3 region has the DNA TGTGCCAGCAGTGAGTTGGACAGGACGGCTGGAAACACCATATATTTT. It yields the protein CASSELDRTAGNTIYF.

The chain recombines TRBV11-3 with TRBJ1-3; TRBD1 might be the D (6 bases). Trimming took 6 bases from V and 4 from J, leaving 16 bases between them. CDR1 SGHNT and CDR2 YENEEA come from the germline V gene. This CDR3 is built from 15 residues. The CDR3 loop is CASSRGGAEGNTIYF. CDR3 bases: TGTGCCAGCAGTCGCGGGGGCGCGGAAGGAAACACCATATATTTT.

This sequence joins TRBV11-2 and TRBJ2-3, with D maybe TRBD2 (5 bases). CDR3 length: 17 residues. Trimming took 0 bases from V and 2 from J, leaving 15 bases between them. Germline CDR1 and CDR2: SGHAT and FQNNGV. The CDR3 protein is CASSLEFASSNTDTQYF. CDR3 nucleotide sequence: TGTGCCAGCAGCTTAGAGTTCGCTAGCAGTAACACAGATACGCAGTATTTT.

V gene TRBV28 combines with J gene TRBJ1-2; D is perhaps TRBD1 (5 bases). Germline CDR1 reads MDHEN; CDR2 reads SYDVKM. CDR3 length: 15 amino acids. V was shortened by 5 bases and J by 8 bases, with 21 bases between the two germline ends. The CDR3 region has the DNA TGTGCCAGCAGTAGGTCCCAGGGACCGAGCCTCGGCTACACCTTC. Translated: CASSRSQGPSLGYTF.

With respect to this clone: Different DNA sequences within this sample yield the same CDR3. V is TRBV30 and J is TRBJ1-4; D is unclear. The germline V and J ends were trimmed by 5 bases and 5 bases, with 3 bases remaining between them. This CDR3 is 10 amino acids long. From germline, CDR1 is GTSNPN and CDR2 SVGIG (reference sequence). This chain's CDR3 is CAWGNEKLFF. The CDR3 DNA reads TGTGCCTGGGGGAATGAAAAACTGTTTTTT.

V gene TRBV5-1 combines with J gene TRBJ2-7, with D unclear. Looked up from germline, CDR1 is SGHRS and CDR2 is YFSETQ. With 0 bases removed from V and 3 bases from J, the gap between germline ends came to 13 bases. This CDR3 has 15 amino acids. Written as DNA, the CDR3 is TGCGCCAGCAGCTTGGTTTTGGCGCCAGGCTACGAGCAGTACTTC. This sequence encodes CASSLVLAPGYEQYF. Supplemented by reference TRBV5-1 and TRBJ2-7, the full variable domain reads KAGVTQTPRYLIKTRGQQVTLSCSPISGHRSVSWYQQTPGQGLQFLFEYFSETQRNKGNFPGRFSGRQFSNSRSEMNVSTLELGDSALYLCASSLVLAPGYEQYFGPGTRLTVT.

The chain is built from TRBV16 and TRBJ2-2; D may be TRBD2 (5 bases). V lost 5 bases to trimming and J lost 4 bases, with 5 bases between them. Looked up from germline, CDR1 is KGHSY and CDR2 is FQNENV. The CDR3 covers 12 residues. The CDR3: CASSEGTGELFF. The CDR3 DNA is TGTGCCAGCAGCGAGGGCACCGGGGAGCTGTTTTTT.

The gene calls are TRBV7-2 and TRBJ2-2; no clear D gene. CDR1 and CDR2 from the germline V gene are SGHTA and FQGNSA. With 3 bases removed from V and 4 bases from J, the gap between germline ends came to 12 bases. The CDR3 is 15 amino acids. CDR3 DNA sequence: TGTGCCAGCAGCTTCCTGACAAGTAGCACCGGGGAGCTGTTTTTT. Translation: CASSFLTSSTGELFF. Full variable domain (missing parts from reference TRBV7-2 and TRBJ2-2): GAGVSQSPSNKVTEKGKDVELRCDPISGHTALYWYRQSLGQGLEFLIYFQGNSAPDKSGLPSDRFSAERTGGSVSTLTIQRTQQEDSAVYLCASSFLTSSTGELFFGEGSRLTVL.

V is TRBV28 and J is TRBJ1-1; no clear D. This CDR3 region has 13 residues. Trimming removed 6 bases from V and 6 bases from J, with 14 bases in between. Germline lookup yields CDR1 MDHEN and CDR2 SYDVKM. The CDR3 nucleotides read TGTGCCAGCAGCGACCAAACGGGCGCTGAAGCTTTCTTT. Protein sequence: CASSDQTGAEAFF.

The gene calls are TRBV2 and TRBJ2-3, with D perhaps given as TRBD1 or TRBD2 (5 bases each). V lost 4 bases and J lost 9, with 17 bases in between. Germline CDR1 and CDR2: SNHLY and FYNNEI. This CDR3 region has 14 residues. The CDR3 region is CASSVPSRGETQYF. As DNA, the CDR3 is TGTGCCAGCAGTGTTCCCTCGAGGGGTGAAACGCAGTATTTT. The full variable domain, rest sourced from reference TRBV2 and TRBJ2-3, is EPEVTQTPSHQVTQMGQEVILRCVPISNHLYFYWYRQILGQKVEFLVSFYNNEISEKSEIFDDQFSVERPDGSNFTLKIRSTKLEDSAMYFCASSVPSRGETQYFGPGTRLTVL.

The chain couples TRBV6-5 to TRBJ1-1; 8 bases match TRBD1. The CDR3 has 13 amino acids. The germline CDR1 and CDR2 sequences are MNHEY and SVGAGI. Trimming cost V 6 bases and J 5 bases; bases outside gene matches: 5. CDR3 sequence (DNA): TGTGCCAGCAGGGACAGGGTTGCGACTGAAGCTTTCTTT. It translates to CASRDRVATEAFF.